The rows below give T cell receptor beta chains drawn from one sample of a study of cytomegalovirus exposure and HLA in healthy donors. TCRdb's copy holds only in-frame clones and misses some; the assay was immunoSEQ multiplex PCR. This sample has approximately 190,000 clones, with over 65% found just once. The specimen was PBMCs. These receptors were taken from a boy between 2 and 10 years old in good health and CMV-seronegative. Each CDR3 is given with its conserved first and last residue. For some rows the clone size is stated as once, few or many, or as a class when expanded; others skip it.

len: 16
abundance: NA
v_gene: TRBV9
j_gene: TRBJ2-5
CDR3aa: CASSVAGTRIQETQYF

len: 16
abundance: NA
v_gene: TRBV6-5
j_gene: TRBJ1-1
CDR3aa: CASSYEGVQGLSGAFF

len: 15
abundance: NA
v_gene: TRBV6-5
j_gene: TRBJ1-5
CDR3aa: CASRPLGGSNQPQHF

len: 11
abundance: NA
v_gene: TRBV20-1
j_gene: TRBJ2-7
CDR3aa: CSARANYEQCF

len: 11
abundance: NA
v_gene: TRBV20-1
j_gene: TRBJ2-1
CDR3aa: CSAGTGGVLFF

len: 16
abundance: NA
v_gene: TRBV5-1
j_gene: TRBJ1-1
CDR3aa: CASSYFGTRDGTEAFF

len: 14
abundance: NA
v_gene: TRBV19
j_gene: TRBJ2-4
CDR3aa: CASSPGLQIWVQYF

len: 15
abundance: NA
v_gene: TRBV4-3
j_gene: TRBJ1-5
CDR3aa: CASSPSTREGQPQHF

len: 15
abundance: NA
v_gene: TRBV6-1
j_gene: TRBJ2-7
CDR3aa: CASSLLTGGTYEQYF

len: 14
abundance: NA
v_gene: TRBV27
j_gene: TRBJ1-6
CDR3aa: CASSLGGSGSPLHF

len: 15
abundance: NA
v_gene: TRBV15
j_gene: TRBJ1-4
CDR3aa: CATSTRDKLVEKLFF

len: 16
abundance: NA
v_gene: TRBV4-2
j_gene: TRBJ1-6
CDR3aa: CASSQAGGSYNSPLHF

len: 15
abundance: once
v_gene: TRBV6-1
j_gene: TRBJ2-2
CDR3aa: CASSWTGGGPGELFF

len: 13
abundance: once
v_gene: TRBV5-1
j_gene: TRBJ2-5
CDR3aa: CASSPGDSETQYF

len: 12
abundance: NA
v_gene: TRBV4-1
j_gene: TRBJ2-1
CDR3aa: CASSHLLAEQFF

len: 14
abundance: NA
v_gene: TRBV29-1
j_gene: TRBJ1-3
CDR3aa: CSVRTDLSGNTIYF

len: 14
abundance: NA
v_gene: TRBV15
j_gene: TRBJ1-1
CDR3aa: CATSREGVEIEAFF

len: 15
abundance: NA
v_gene: TRBV28
j_gene: TRBJ2-6
CDR3aa: CASSLFGAGANVLTF

len: 13
abundance: NA
v_gene: TRBV10-3
j_gene: TRBJ1-2
CDR3aa: CAISAKGFYGYTF

len: 13
abundance: NA
v_gene: TRBV7-9
j_gene: TRBJ1-2
CDR3aa: CASSSTGTDGYTF

len: 15
abundance: NA
v_gene: TRBV7-8
j_gene: TRBJ2-3
CDR3aa: CASSFRSGGANTQYF

len: 15
abundance: few
v_gene: TRBV6-5
j_gene: TRBJ2-7
CDR3aa: CASSHRPTGTYEQYF

len: 18
abundance: NA
v_gene: TRBV9
j_gene: TRBJ1-4
CDR3aa: CASSRGKDRGLTNEKLFF

len: 17
abundance: NA
v_gene: TRBV7-9
j_gene: TRBJ2-7
CDR3aa: CASSLRAGGDYSYEQYF

len: 9
abundance: few
v_gene: TRBV20-1
j_gene: TRBJ1-2
CDR3aa: CSASPGYTF

len: 12
abundance: NA
v_gene: TRBV6-1
j_gene: TRBJ1-5
CDR3aa: CASSVFNQPQHF

len: 17
abundance: few
v_gene: TRBV10-1
j_gene: TRBJ2-7
CDR3aa: CASSEPRQGYSSCEQYF

len: 15
abundance: NA
v_gene: TRBV5-1
j_gene: TRBJ1-3
CDR3aa: CAGSRDNPPGNTIYF

len: 15
abundance: NA
v_gene: TRBV6-5
j_gene: TRBJ1-4
CDR3aa: CASRPDRGRNEKLFF

len: 14
abundance: NA
v_gene: TRBV6-5
j_gene: TRBJ1-2
CDR3aa: CASSYLDRGLGYTF

len: 15
abundance: NA
v_gene: TRBV6-6
j_gene: TRBJ1-2
CDR3aa: CASSYSTAAAYGYTF

len: 17
abundance: NA
v_gene: TRBV5-1
j_gene: TRBJ2-1
CDR3aa: CASSLGGAGGGGSEQFF

len: 16
abundance: NA
v_gene: TRBV11-2
j_gene: TRBJ2-7
CDR3aa: CASSPYGQGQSYEQYF

len: 17
abundance: NA
v_gene: TRBV7-2
j_gene: TRBJ2-7
CDR3aa: CASSLNSGGGFSYEQYF

len: 15
abundance: NA
v_gene: TRBV11-2
j_gene: TRBJ1-2
CDR3aa: CASSTYRGEDYGYTF

len: 20
abundance: NA
v_gene: TRBV4-2
j_gene: TRBJ2-1
CDR3aa: CASSRSTGTSGRFSYNEQFF

len: 14
abundance: NA
v_gene: TRBV7-9
j_gene: TRBJ1-1
CDR3aa: CASSLRAGKFEAFF

len: 13
abundance: NA
v_gene: TRBV6-1
j_gene: TRBJ1-1
CDR3aa: CASGGISNTEAFF

len: 15
abundance: NA
v_gene: TRBV27
j_gene: TRBJ2-1
CDR3aa: CASSPAATTYNEQFF

len: 15
abundance: NA
v_gene: TRBV9
j_gene: TRBJ2-5
CDR3aa: CASSPAGGGGETQYF

len: 14
abundance: NA
v_gene: TRBV5-5
j_gene: TRBJ1-2
CDR3aa: CASTRQGTNYGYTF

len: 15
abundance: NA
v_gene: TRBV5-1
j_gene: TRBJ2-5
CDR3aa: CASSVITEYQETQYF

len: 15
abundance: NA
v_gene: TRBV4-3
j_gene: TRBJ2-2
CDR3aa: CASSQETSGGGELFF

len: 15
abundance: NA
v_gene: TRBV4-3
j_gene: TRBJ1-2
CDR3aa: CASSRQGSSGYGYTF

len: 14
abundance: NA
v_gene: TRBV6-5
j_gene: TRBJ2-5
CDR3aa: CASSPVAGQETQYF